These T cell receptor beta chains were read from a single sample in a study of cytomegalovirus exposure and HLA in healthy donors. The table came from immunoSEQ multiplex PCR; TCRdb's copy has only in-frame clones and leaves some out. This table has about 200,000 clones, approximately 85% appearing once. Specimen: PBMCs. The source is a woman in her fifties or sixties in good health and CMV-seropositive. CDR3s include the opening cysteine and the closing phenylalanine or tryptophan. D genes are given only for firm matches. Size tells how often a clone was seen (once, few, many) or the class of an expanded clone, and some rows leave it out.

TRBV28,-,TRBJ2-3,TRBD1,TGTGCCAGCAGTCCCCAGGGACAGGGGGCCACAGATACGCAGTATTTT,CASSPQGQGATDTQYF
TRBV5-4,-,TRBJ1-1,-,TGTGCCAGCAGCTTGGCCAGGGGATACACTGAAGCTTTCTTT,CASSLARGYTEAFF
TRBV11-2,-,TRBJ1-1,-,TGTGCCAGCAGCTTAGCACGGGAGGTAAAAGCTTTCTTT,CASSLAREVKAFF
TRBV13,-,TRBJ1-1,-,TGTGCCAGCAGCGGCGCAGGGAACACTGAAGCTTTCTTT,CASSGAGNTEAFF
TRBV7-9,-,TRBJ1-2,-,TGTGCCAGCAGCTGGGGACTTTCCCTTAACTATGGCTACACCTTC,CASSWGLSLNYGYTF
TRBV5-4,few,TRBJ2-3,TRBD2,TGTGCCAGCAGTTCTTATAGGAGCGGGGGCTACACAGATACGCAGTATTTT,CASSSYRSGGYTDTQYF
TRBV28,-,TRBJ2-7,TRBD2,TGTGCCAGCAGTCCAACATATAACCACGGGGGGTTGACTACCTACGAGCAGTACTTC,CASSPTYNHGGLTTYEQYF
TRBV4-1,-,TRBJ2-2,TRBD2,TGCGCCAGCAGCTCCAGGCGGACTAGCGGAGCTGACACCGGGGAGCTGTTTTTT,CASSSRRTSGADTGELFF
TRBV11-2,once,TRBJ1-2,-,TGTGCCAGCAGCTTAGTTCTGCCGGGGAAGGGTGGCTATGGCTACACCTTC,CASSLVLPGKGGYGYTF
TRBV10-3,-,TRBJ2-1,TRBD2,TGTGCCATCAGTGTAACTAGCGGGAGCAACTCCTACAATGAGCAGTTCTTC,CAISVTSGSNSYNEQFF
TRBV10-3,-,TRBJ2-7,TRBD2,TGTGCCATCAGCCCCGGGACTAGCGGGACCCTCGGGGAGCAGTACTTC,CAISPGTSGTLGEQYF
TRBV5-4,-,TRBJ2-7,TRBD1,TGTGCCAGCAGCCTGGGACAGGGGGCGTCCTACGAGCAGTACTTC,CASSLGQGASYEQYF
TRBV2,-,TRBJ1-4,-,TGTGCCAGCAGTGTTGGAGAGACAGCAATGGGTACGAAACTGTTTTTT,CASSVGETAMGTKLFF
TRBV5-1,-,TRBJ1-2,-,TGCGCCAGCAGCTTAAAGCCCGACTATGGCTACACCTTC,CASSLKPDYGYTF
TRBV28,few,TRBJ2-3,TRBD2,TGTGCCAGCAGTTTCCCCCGGCGGACTAGCGGGGGTCCAGATACGCAGTATTTT,CASSFPRRTSGGPDTQYF
TRBV9,-,TRBJ1-4,-,TGTGCCAGCAGCGCAGGGGTGGCAACTAATGAAAAACTGTTTTTT,CASSAGVATNEKLFF
TRBV2,-,TRBJ1-2,-,TGTGCCACCCACAGGGATCCGAGCTATGGCTACACCTTC,CATHRDPSYGYTF